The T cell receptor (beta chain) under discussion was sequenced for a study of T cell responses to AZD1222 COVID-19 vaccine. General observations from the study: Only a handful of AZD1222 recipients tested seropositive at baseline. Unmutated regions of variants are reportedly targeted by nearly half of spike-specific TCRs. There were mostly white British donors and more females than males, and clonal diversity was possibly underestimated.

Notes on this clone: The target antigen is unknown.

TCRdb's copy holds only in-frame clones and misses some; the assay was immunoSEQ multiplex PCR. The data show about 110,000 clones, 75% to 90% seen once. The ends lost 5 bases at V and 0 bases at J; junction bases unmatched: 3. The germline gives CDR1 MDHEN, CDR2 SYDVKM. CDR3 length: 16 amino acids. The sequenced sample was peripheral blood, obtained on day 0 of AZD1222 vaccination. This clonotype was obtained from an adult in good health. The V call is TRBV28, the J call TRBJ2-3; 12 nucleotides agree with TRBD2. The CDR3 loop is CASSRTSGASTDTQYF. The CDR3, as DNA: TGTGCCAGCAGTAGGACTAGCGGGGCTAGCACAGATACGCAGTATTTT. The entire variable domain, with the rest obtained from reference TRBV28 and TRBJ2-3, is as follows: DVKVTQSSRYLVKRTGEKVFLECVQDMDHENMFWYRQDPGLGLRLIYFSYDVKMKEKGDIPEGYSVSREKKERFSLILESASTNQTSMYLCASSRTSGASTDTQYFGPGTRLTVL.